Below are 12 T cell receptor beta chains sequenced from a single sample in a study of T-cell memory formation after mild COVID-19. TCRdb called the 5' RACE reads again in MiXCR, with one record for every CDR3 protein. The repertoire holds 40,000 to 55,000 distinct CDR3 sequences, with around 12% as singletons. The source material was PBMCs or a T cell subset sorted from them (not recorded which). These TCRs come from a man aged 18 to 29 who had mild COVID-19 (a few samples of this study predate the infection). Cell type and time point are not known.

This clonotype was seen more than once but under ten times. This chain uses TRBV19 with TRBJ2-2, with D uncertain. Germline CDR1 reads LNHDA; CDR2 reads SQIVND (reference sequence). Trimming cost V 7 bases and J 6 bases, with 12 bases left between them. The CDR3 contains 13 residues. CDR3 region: CASTVIGSGELFF. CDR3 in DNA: TGTGCCAGTACGGTCATCGGGTCCGGGGAGCTGTTTTTT.

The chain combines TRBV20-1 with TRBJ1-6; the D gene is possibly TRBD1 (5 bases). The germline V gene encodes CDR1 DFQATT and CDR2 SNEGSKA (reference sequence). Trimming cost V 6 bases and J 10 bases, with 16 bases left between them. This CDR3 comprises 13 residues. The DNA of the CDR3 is TGCAGTGCCCTAGGGGTCCCTGGGTCACCCCTCCACTTT. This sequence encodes CSALGVPGSPLHF.

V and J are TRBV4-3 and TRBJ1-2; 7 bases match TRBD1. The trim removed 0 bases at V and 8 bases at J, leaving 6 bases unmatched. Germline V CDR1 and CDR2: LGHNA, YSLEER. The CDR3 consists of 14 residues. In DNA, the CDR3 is TGCGCCAGCAGCCAAGATGAGGGGGCGCGGGGCTACACCTTC. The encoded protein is CASSQDEGARGYTF.

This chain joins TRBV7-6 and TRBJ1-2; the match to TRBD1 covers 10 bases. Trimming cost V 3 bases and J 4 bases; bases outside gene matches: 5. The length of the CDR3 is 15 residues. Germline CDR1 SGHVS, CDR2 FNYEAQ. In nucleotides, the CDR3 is TGTGCCAGCAGCTTTTCGACAGGGGGCGCCTATGGCTACACCTTC. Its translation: CASSFSTGGAYGYTF.

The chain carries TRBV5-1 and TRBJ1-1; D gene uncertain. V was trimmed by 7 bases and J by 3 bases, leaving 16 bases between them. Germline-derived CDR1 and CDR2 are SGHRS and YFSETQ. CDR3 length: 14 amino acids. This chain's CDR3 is CASGLGIWDTEAFF. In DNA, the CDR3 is TGCGCCAGCGGCCTGGGGATATGGGACACTGAAGCTTTCTTT.

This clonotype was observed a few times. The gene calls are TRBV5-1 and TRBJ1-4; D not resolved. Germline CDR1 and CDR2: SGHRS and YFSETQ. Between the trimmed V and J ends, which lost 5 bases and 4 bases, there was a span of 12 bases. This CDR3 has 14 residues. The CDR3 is CASSPTGLNEKLFF. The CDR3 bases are TGCGCCAGCAGTCCGACCGGACTTAATGAAAAACTGTTTTTT.

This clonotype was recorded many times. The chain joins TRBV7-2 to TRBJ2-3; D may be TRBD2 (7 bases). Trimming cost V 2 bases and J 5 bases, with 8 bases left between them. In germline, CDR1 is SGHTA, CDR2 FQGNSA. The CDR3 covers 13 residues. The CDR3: CASSLRGGDTQYF. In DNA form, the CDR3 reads TGTGCCAGCAGCTTAAGGGGGGGAGATACGCAGTATTTT. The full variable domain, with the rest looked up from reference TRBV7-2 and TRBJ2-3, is GAGVSQSPSNKVTEKGKDVELRCDPISGHTALYWYRQSLGQGLEFLIYFQGNSAPDKSGLPSDRFSAERTGGSVSTLTIQRTQQEDSAVYLCASSLRGGDTQYFGPGTRLTVL.

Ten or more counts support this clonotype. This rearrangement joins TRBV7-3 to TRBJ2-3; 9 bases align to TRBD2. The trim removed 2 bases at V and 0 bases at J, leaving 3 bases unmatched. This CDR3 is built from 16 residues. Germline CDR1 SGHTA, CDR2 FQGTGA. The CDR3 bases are TGTGCCAGCAGCTTACGTAGCGGGGGAAGCACAGATACGCAGTATTTT. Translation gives CASSLRSGGSTDTQYF. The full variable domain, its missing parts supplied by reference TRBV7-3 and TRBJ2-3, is GAGVSQTPSNKVTEKGKYVELRCDPISGHTALYWYRQSLGQGPEFLIYFQGTGAADDSGLPNDRFFAVRPEGSVSTLKIQRTERGDSAVYLCASSLRSGGSTDTQYFGPGTRLTVL.

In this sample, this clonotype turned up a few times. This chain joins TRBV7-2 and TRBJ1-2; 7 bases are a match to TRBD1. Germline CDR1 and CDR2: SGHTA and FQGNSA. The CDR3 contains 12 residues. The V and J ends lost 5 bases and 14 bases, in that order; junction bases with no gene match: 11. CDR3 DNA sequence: TGTGCCAGCAGCCCAAGGACAGGAGGCCAAACCTTC. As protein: CASSPRTGGQTF.

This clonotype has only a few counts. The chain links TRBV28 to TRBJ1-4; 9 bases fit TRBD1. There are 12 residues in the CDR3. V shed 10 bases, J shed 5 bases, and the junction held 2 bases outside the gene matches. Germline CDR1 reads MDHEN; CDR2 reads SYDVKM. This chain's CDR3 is CATQGANEKLFF. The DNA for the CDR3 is TGTGCCACACAGGGGGCGAATGAAAAACTGTTTTTT.

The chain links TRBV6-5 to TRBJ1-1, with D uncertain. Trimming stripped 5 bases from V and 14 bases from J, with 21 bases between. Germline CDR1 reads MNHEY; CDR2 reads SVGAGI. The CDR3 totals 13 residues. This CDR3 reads CASSPDEGIDVFF. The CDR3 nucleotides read TGTGCCAGCAGTCCCGACGAAGGAATTGATGTCTTCTTT.

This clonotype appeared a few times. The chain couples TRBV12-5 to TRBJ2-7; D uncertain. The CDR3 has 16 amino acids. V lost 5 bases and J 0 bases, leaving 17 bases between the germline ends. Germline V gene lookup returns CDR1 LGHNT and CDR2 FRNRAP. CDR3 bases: TGTGCTAGTGGTCCCGACCCTAGGGCCGGCTCCTACGAGCAGTACGTC. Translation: CASGPDPRAGSYEQYV.